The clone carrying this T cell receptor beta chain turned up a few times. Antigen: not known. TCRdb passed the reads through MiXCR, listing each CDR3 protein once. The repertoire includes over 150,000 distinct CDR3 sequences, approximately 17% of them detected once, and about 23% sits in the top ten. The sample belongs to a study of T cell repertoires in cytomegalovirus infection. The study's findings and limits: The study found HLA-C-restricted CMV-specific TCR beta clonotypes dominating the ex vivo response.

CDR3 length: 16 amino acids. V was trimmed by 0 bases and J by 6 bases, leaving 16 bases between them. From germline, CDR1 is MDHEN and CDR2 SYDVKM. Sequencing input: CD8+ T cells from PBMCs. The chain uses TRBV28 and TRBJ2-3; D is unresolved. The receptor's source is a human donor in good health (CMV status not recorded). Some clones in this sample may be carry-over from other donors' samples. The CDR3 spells CASSLWPSEVPDTQYF. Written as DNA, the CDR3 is TGTGCCAGCAGTTTATGGCCCAGCGAGGTCCCCGATACGCAGTATTTT.